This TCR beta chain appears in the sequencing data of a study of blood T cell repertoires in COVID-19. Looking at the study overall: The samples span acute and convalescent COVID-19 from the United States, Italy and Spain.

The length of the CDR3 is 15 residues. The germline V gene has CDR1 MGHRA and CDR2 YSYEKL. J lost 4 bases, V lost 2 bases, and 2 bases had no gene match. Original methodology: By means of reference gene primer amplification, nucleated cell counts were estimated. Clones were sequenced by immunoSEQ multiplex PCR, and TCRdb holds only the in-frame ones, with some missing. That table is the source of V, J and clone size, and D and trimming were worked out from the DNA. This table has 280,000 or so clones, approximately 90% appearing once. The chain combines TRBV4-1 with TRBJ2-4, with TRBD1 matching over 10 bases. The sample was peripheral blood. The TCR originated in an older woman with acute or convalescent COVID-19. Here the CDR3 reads CASSQPGQGKNIQYF. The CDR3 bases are TGCGCCAGCAGCCAACCGGGACAGGGGAAAAACATTCAGTACTTC.